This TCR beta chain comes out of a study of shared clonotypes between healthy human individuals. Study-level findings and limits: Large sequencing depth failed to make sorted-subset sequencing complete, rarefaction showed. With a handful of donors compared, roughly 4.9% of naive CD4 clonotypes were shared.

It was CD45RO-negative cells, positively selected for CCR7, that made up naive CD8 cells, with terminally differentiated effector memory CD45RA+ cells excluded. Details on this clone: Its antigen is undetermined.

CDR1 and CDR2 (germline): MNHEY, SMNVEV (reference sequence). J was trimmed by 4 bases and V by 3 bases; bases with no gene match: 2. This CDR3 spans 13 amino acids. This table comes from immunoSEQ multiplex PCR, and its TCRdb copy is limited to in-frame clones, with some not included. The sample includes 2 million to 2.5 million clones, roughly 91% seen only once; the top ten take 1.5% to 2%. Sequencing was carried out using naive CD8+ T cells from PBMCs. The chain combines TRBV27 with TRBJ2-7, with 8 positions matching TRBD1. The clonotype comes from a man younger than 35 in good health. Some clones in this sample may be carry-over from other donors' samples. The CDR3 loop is CASSFDRGYEQYF. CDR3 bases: TGTGCCAGCAGTTTTGACAGGGGTTACGAGCAGTACTTC.